This T cell receptor beta chain was retrieved from a study of siplizumab effects on memory and regulatory T cells. Study-level points and caveats: Contribution to the alloresponse seemed major for naive T cells, which also seemed more diverse than memory cells. Assignment of a naive or memory phenotype failed for roughly 75-97% of the proliferating CD4+ or CD8+ clones. Versus roughly 27% in controls, the mappable alloreactive CD4+ clones averaged about 70% Treg-derived with siplizumab.

TCR templates, around 100,000 per sample, were assayed. Repertoires were generated with immunoSEQ multiplex PCR, while TCRdb's copy carries only in-frame clones and drops some. Found here are approximately 60,000 clones, roughly 78% of them singletons; the top ten hold roughly 0.4%. CDR3 length equals 15 residues. Looked up from germline, CDR1 is SGHRS and CDR2 is YFSETQ. V shed 2 bases and J shed 5 bases, with 16 bases lying between them. This clone has only one observation. Its antigen is undetermined. V and J are TRBV5-1 and TRBJ1-2; TRBD1 might be the D (6 bases). The sequencing sample was made of memory CD4+ T cells sorted from blood. The TCR comes from a human donor in good health. The CDR3 DNA reads TGCGCCAGCAGCTTCACTCTAAAACAGGGATATGGCTACACCTTC. It translates to CASSFTLKQGYGYTF. Drawing the rest from reference TRBV5-1 and TRBJ1-2, the complete variable domain is KAGVTQTPRYLIKTRGQQVTLSCSPISGHRSVSWYQQTPGQGLQFLFEYFSETQRNKGNFPGRFSGRQFSNSRSEMNVSTLELGDSALYLCASSFTLKQGYGYTFGSGTRLTVV.